Below are 16 T cell receptor beta chains sequenced from a single sample in a study of T cell repertoires in cytomegalovirus infection. TCRdb re-called the reads with MiXCR, one entry per CDR3 protein. The sample lists hundreds of thousands of distinct CDR3 sequences, roughly a tenth occurring once. Sequencing input: PBMCs. These receptors were obtained from a human donor in good health (CMV status not recorded). Some clones in this sample may be carry-over from other donors' samples.

This clonotype was picked up a small number of times. V is TRBV3-1 and J is TRBJ2-2; 9 bases line up with TRBD2. Germline values: CDR1 LGHDT, CDR2 YNNKEL (reference sequence). Losses at the gene ends were 1 base for V and 5 bases for J; bases not matched to a gene: 2. CDR3 size: 15 residues. The CDR3 bases are TGTGCCAGCAGCCAAGCCCTAGCGGGGACCGGGGAGCTGTTTTTT. It encodes CASSQALAGTGELFF.

The V and J genes are TRBV28 and TRBJ2-1, with TRBD2 identical over 7 bases. The CDR3 loop spans 16 amino acids. The ends lost 5 bases at V and 3 bases at J; junction bases unmatched: 10. Germline V gene lookup returns CDR1 MDHEN and CDR2 SYDVKM. CDR3 sequence reads: CASSVPKRGFYNEQFF. The CDR3 nucleotides read TGTGCCAGCAGTGTCCCGAAGCGGGGCTTCTACAATGAGCAGTTCTTC. The complete variable domain, with remaining parts taken from reference TRBV28 and TRBJ2-1, reads DVKVTQSSRYLVKRTGEKVFLECVQDMDHENMFWYRQDPGLGLRLIYFSYDVKMKEKGDIPEGYSVSREKKERFSLILESASTNQTSMYLCASSVPKRGFYNEQFFGPGTRLTVL.

The genes are TRBV12-3 or TRBV12-4 and TRBJ2-1; 7 nucleotides line up with TRBD1. After removal of 6 bases from V and 2 bases from J, the junction contained 10 bases not matched to a gene. The CDR3 is 16 residues long. CDR3 coding DNA: TGTGCCAGCAGCCCTCGACAGGGCCTTACCTACAATGAGCAGTTCTTC. Translated, it gives CASSPRQGLTYNEQFF.

This chain joins TRBV7-9 and TRBJ2-7, with D possibly TRBD1 on 6 matching bases. This CDR3 comprises 13 residues. Trimming took 3 bases from V and 3 from J, leaving 9 bases between them. In germline, CDR1 is SEHNR, CDR2 FQNEAQ (reference sequence). The CDR3 nucleotides are TGTGCCAGCAGCTTTCCAGGGGACTACGAGCAGTACGTC. This gives the protein CASSFPGDYEQYV.

This clonotype was counted only a few times. The chain joins TRBV4-2 to TRBJ2-5, with 7 bases matching TRBD1. This CDR3 is built from 16 residues. Germline CDR1 is LGHNA and CDR2 is YNFKEQ. J gave up 5 bases and V 0 bases, and 9 bases lay outside the gene matches. The CDR3, as DNA: TGTGCCAGCAGCCAAGACACAACAGGGGCGACCGAGACCCAGTACTTC. It encodes CASSQDTTGATETQYF.

The chain is built from TRBV15 and TRBJ1-5, with unresolved D. Per germline, CDR1 LNHNV and CDR2 YYDKDF (reference sequence). The CDR3 runs to 15 residues. The ends were cut back, 0 bases at V and 0 bases at J, with 6 bases in the middle. The CDR3 region is CATSREGGSNQPQHF. The CDR3 nucleotides read TGTGCCACCAGCAGAGAAGGCGGTAGCAATCAGCCCCAGCATTTT. Based on the CDR3 plus reference TRBV15 and TRBJ1-5, the full variable domain is DAMVIQNPRYQVTQFGKPVTLSCSQTLNHNVMYWYQQKSSQAPKLLFHYYDKDFNNEADTPDNFQSRRPNTSFCFLDIRSPGLGDTAMYLCATSREGGSNQPQHFGDGTRLSIL.

Many counts were recorded for this clonotype. J is TRBJ2-1 and V is TRBV29-1; 11 nucleotides align to TRBD2. This CDR3 is 13 amino acids long. The V and J ends lost 6 bases and 4 bases, in that order; junction bases with no gene match: 2. Germline CDR1 is SQVTM and CDR2 is ANQGSEA. CDR3 sequence reads: CSVRLAGYNEQFF. CDR3 nucleotides: TGCAGCGTGAGACTAGCGGGGTACAATGAGCAGTTCTTC.

This clonotype has at least ten counts. The chain employs TRBV7-8 and TRBJ2-4, with 8 bases lining up with TRBD1. The CDR3 extends over 15 amino acids. V gave up 3 bases and J gave up 2 bases; unmatched junction bases: 3. Germline V CDR1 and CDR2: SGHVS, FQNEAQ. The CDR3 DNA reads TGTGCCAGCAGCTTGGACAGGGAGACCAAAAACATTCAGTACTTC. This translates into CASSLDRETKNIQYF.

This clonotype was seen more than once but under ten times. CDR3 sequence: CASSQFGRGSPNYGYTF. DNA of the CDR3: TGTGCCAGCAGCCAATTCGGCCGGGGCTCGCCTAACTATGGCTACACCTTC. This rearrangement joins TRBV3-1 to TRBJ1-2; the D gene is possibly TRBD1 (5 bases). In germline, CDR1 is LGHDT, CDR2 YNNKEL (reference sequence). The CDR3 is made up of 17 amino acids. The V end lost 2 bases, the J end lost 0 bases, and 16 bases lay between the germline ends. Variable domain in full (rest from reference TRBV3-1 and TRBJ1-2): DTAVSQTPKYLVTQMGNDKSIKCEQNLGHDTMYWYKQDSKKFLKIMFSYNNKELIINETVPNRFSPKSPDKAHLNLHINSLELGDSAVYFCASSQFGRGSPNYGYTFGSGTRLTVV.

This clonotype was counted ten times or more. The chain carries TRBV2 and TRBJ2-1; tentative D call: TRBD2 (7 bases). This CDR3 contains 11 residues. Germline V gives CDR1 SNHLY, CDR2 FYNNEI. V lost 10 bases to trimming and J lost 13 bases, with 17 bases between them. DNA of the CDR3: TGTGCCACCAAAAAGGGGGGGACCCAGTTCTTC. Translation: CATKKGGTQFF. The full variable domain, its missing parts supplied by reference TRBV2 and TRBJ2-1, is EPEVTQTPSHQVTQMGQEVILRCVPISNHLYFYWYRQILGQKVEFLVSFYNNEISEKSEIFDDQFSVERPDGSNFTLKIRSTKLEDSAMYFCATKKGGTQFFGPGTRLTVL.

This clonotype came up many times. V and J are TRBV27 and TRBJ2-7, with TRBD2 identical over 11 bases. The CDR3 is 16 amino acids. CDR1 is MNHEY, CDR2 SMNVEV, per germline (reference sequence). V trimming: 5 bases; J trimming: 0 bases; junction bases outside the gene matches: 6. The CDR3 is CASSTLAGAHSYEQYF. The CDR3 nucleotides read TGTGCCAGCAGTACACTAGCGGGGGCCCACTCCTACGAGCAGTACTTC.

CDR3 DNA sequence: TGCAGTGCTAGTGGGACAGGGAGGCAGCCCCAGCATTTT. Protein: CSASGTGRQPQHF. V usage is TRBV20-1 and J usage is TRBJ1-5; 9 nucleotides line up with TRBD1. The germline CDR1 and CDR2 sequences are DFQATT and SNEGSKA (reference sequence). V shed 3 bases and J 7 bases; nucleotides not matched to a gene: 4. The CDR3 length is 13 residues.

This clonotype was seen at least ten times. CDR3 DNA: TGTGCCAGCAGTTACTCGAGGGGGACGGAGACCTACGAGCAGTACGTC. This encodes CASSYSRGTETYEQYV. V is TRBV6-6 and J is TRBJ2-7, with D maybe TRBD1 (6 bases). Germline V gene lookup returns CDR1 MNHNY and CDR2 SVGAGI (reference sequence). Trimming stripped 0 bases from V and 2 bases from J, with 14 bases between. The CDR3 spans 16 residues.

This clonotype was counted ten times or more. The chain employs TRBV7-2 and TRBJ2-7; 7 positions match TRBD1. CDR1 and CDR2 (germline): SGHTA, FQGNSA. J was trimmed by 4 bases and V by 2 bases; bases with no gene match: 8. This CDR3 spans 15 amino acids. The CDR3 is CASSLNYGDRYEQYF. In DNA, the CDR3 is TGTGCCAGCAGCTTAAATTATGGGGACAGATACGAGCAGTACTTC.

This clonotype was detected ten times or more. The V gene is TRBV2, the J gene TRBJ2-6; D may match TRBD1 or TRBD2 (5 bases each). From germline, CDR1 is SNHLY and CDR2 FYNNEI. CDR3 length: 16 residues. Trimming took off 6 bases at V and 2 bases at J, with 14 bases between the two ends. CDR3 region: CASSPLRGPGANVLTF. In DNA, the CDR3 is TGTGCCAGCAGCCCGTTGAGGGGACCTGGGGCCAACGTCCTGACTTTC.

Worth noting for this clonotype: This sequence may be a read error, since a much larger clone differs from it by one base. This chain uses TRBV5-1 with TRBJ1-1; D possibly corresponds to TRBD1 (5 bases). CDR1 SGHRS and CDR2 YFSETQ come from the germline V gene. The CDR3 has 14 amino acids. Here the CDR3 reads CDSSWGRANTEAFF. CDR3 in DNA: TGCGACAGCAGCTGGGGACGGGCGAACACTGAAGCTTTCTTT.